Listed below are T cell receptor beta chains from one sample, sequenced in a study of shared clonotypes between healthy human individuals. The assay was immunoSEQ multiplex PCR, and TCRdb's table has in-frame clones only and misses some. The sample yields over 2 million clones, 85% to 95% seen once. Input material: naive CD8+ T cells sorted from blood. All receptors come from a man younger than 35 in good health. Each CDR3 is given with its conserved first and last residue.

V	J	CDR3
TRBV30	TRBJ1-2	CAWSVGTVYGYTF
TRBV5-1	TRBJ2-1	CASTEADSPYNEQFF
TRBV7-9	TRBJ1-2	CASSLLKGQPIVYGYTF
TRBV27	TRBJ1-6	CASSLFGGDSPLHF
TRBV7-6	TRBJ2-2	CASSPGLTNTGELFF
TRBV4-1	TRBJ2-5	CASSQDQVPQETQYF
TRBV4-1	TRBJ2-5	CASSQVTSGKETQYF
TRBV9	TRBJ2-6	CASSPQSGANVLTF
TRBV27	TRBJ1-6	CASSLSRQGVNSPLHF
TRBV9	TRBJ1-4	CASSVGATGRNEKLFF
TRBV4-3	TRBJ2-1	CASSQGQLEWTSRSSYNEQFF
TRBV29-1	TRBJ2-2	CSVESLNTGELFF
TRBV30	TRBJ2-1	CAWGLNNEQFF
TRBV7-2	TRBJ2-7	CASSQRAGEAIYEQYF
TRBV5-1	TRBJ1-1	CASSLEGGNTEAFF
TRBV9	TRBJ1-5	CASSVGGSNQPQHF
TRBV6-6	TRBJ2-7	CASSYGYSYEQYF
TRBV27	TRBJ1-3	CASRSGQALGNTIYF